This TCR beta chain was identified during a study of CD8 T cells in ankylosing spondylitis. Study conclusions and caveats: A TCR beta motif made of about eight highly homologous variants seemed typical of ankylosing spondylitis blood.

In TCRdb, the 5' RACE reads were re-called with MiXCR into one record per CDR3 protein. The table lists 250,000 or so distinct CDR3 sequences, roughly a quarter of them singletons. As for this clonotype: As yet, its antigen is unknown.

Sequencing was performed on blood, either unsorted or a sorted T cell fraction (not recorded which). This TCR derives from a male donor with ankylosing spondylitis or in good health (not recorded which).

In DNA form, the CDR3 reads TGTGCCAGCAGCTCGGTAGTTTCGGAGACCCAGTACTTC. Protein sequence: CASSSVVSETQYF. V is TRBV7-9 and J is TRBJ2-5; unclear D gene. The germline V and J ends were trimmed by 4 bases and 5 bases, with 11 bases remaining between them. Germline CDR1 is SEHNR and CDR2 is FQNEAQ (reference sequence). CDR3 length: 13 residues.